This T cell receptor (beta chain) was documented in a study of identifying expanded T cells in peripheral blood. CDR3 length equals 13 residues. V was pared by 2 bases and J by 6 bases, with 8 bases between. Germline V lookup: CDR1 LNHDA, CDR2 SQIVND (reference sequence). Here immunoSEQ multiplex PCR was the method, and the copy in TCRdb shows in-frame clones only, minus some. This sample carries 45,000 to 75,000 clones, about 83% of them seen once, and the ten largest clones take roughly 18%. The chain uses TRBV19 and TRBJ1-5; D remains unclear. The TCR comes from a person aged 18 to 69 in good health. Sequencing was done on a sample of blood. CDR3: CASSIRAGQPQHF. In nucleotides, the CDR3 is TGTGCCAGTAGTATAAGGGCCGGTCAGCCCCAGCATTTT.